The next 24 T cell receptor beta chains were all read from a single sample in a study of post-analysis software for immune sequencing data. Whole-study results and caveats: Patients used about 5 TRBV segments, including TRBV5-6, TRBV5-1 and TRBV20-1, more often than controls.

Included in the TCR beta cDNA libraries were unique molecular identifiers. One entry per CDR3 protein, called by TCRdb with MiXCR from the PCR reads. Here the sample spans roughly 540,000 distinct CDR3 sequences, 34% being singletons. No antigens are known for them. The sample comprised blood. All receptors come from a girl under 18 with multiple sclerosis.

This clonotype was detected a few times. The chain is built from TRBV18 and TRBJ2-1, with 7 bases that match TRBD2. The CDR3 runs 14 residues. With V trimmed by 6 bases and J by 2 bases, 4 bases remained unmatched. Germline CDR1 is KGHSH and CDR2 is LQKENI. CDR3 coding DNA: TGTGCCAGCTCGGGAGGGTTCACCTACAATGAGCAGTTCTTC. This encodes CASSGGFTYNEQFF.

This clonotype was observed many times. The J gene is TRBJ2-3, the V gene TRBV7-9; no firm D call. The germline CDR1 and CDR2 sequences are SEHNR and FQNEAQ (reference sequence). The length of the CDR3 is 14 residues. Between the trimmed V and J ends, which lost 0 bases and 0 bases, there was a span of 4 bases. The CDR3 is CASSLARSTDTQYF. In nucleotides, the CDR3 is TGTGCCAGCAGCTTAGCACGGAGCACAGATACGCAGTATTTT.

This clonotype was observed a handful of times. The V call is TRBV10-3, the J call TRBJ2-5, with D perhaps matching TRBD2 (5 bases). Trimming shortened V by 4 bases and J by 4 bases, and 7 bases separated the two germline ends. The CDR3 contains 12 residues. Germline V gene lookup returns CDR1 ENHRY and CDR2 SYGVKD. DNA of the CDR3: TGTGCCATCAGTGCGGGGAGAGAGACCCAGTACTTC. Translated: CAISAGRETQYF.

This chain uses TRBV28 with TRBJ2-3; D is uncertain. The CDR3 spans 14 residues. V was pared by 5 bases and J by 0 bases, with 9 bases between. Germline V gives CDR1 MDHEN, CDR2 SYDVKM. DNA for the CDR3: TGTGCCAGCAGTACCAGCAGCAGCACAGATACGCAGTATTTT. It codes for CASSTSSSTDTQYF.

CDR3 amino acids: CASTRDRGKETQYF. The CDR3 DNA is TGTGCCAGCACCCGGGACAGGGGAAAAGAGACCCAGTACTTC. This rearrangement joins TRBV2 to TRBJ2-5; 10 bases are a match to TRBD1. CDR3 length equals 14 residues. The germline V gene encodes CDR1 SNHLY and CDR2 FYNNEI. Trimming at V came to 7 bases and at J to 3 bases, leaving 5 bases not matched to a gene. The variable domain in full, completed from reference TRBV2 and TRBJ2-5, reads EPEVTQTPSHQVTQMGQEVILRCVPISNHLYFYWYRQILGQKVEFLVSFYNNEISEKSEIFDDQFSVERPDGSNFTLKIRSTKLEDSAMYFCASTRDRGKETQYFGPGTRLLVL.

The rearrangement uses TRBV18 and TRBJ2-1, with 8 positions matching TRBD2. The CDR3 is 14 amino acids. J was trimmed by 6 bases and V by 3 bases; bases with no gene match: 4. Germline-derived CDR1 and CDR2 are KGHSH and LQKENI. The CDR3 is CASSPSGTSNEQFF. In DNA form, the CDR3 reads TGTGCCAGCTCACCGTCCGGGACTAGCAATGAGCAGTTCTTC.

The rearrangement links TRBV7-9 to TRBJ2-7, with 7 bases lining up with TRBD1. The germline V gene has CDR1 SEHNR and CDR2 FQNEAQ (reference sequence). The CDR3 runs 13 residues. With 5 bases clipped from V and 2 bases from J, the junction kept 3 bases outside the gene matches. As DNA, the CDR3 is TGTGCCAGCAGCGGGGACAGCGCCTACGAGCAGTACTTC. Translating it yields CASSGDSAYEQYF.

Regarding this clonotype: This may stem from a read error, because a much larger clone lies one nucleotide away. CDR3 in DNA: TGTGCCAGCAGTTTCGGAAGTGCGACATCCCAGACCCAGTACTTC. Amino acid sequence: CASSFGSATSQTQYF. This chain connects TRBV28 to TRBJ2-5; D ambiguous. The CDR3 totals 15 residues. The germline CDR1 and CDR2 sequences are MDHEN and SYDVKM. The V end was cut by 3 bases, the J end by 6 bases, with 17 bases between.

V usage is TRBV7-2 and J usage is TRBJ1-5; weak D call: TRBD1 (5 bases). Germline V lookup: CDR1 SGHTA, CDR2 FQGNSA. Trimming took 1 base from V and 2 from J, leaving 15 bases between them. This CDR3 is 17 amino acids long. CDR3 sequence (DNA): TGTGCCAGCAGCTTAGTGGGGGGACCGGGTCGCAATCAGCCCCAGCATTTT. Translating gives CASSLVGGPGRNQPQHF.

The chain joins TRBV20-1 to TRBJ2-5; tentative D call: TRBD2 (5 bases). The CDR3 runs to 12 residues. Germline CDR1 DFQATT, CDR2 SNEGSKA (reference sequence). Here the CDR3 reads CSQRGLFGTQYF. CDR3 DNA sequence: TGCAGCCAGCGAGGACTCTTCGGGACCCAGTACTTC.

This chain uses TRBV5-4 with TRBJ2-7; D may be TRBD2 (6 bases). CDR1 and CDR2 (germline): SGHNT, YYREEE (reference sequence). Trimming took 4 bases from V and 6 from J, leaving 23 bases between them. The CDR3 runs to 16 residues. CDR3 residues: CASSAQIGGEFTEQYF. CDR3 sequence (DNA): TGTGCCAGCAGCGCCCAAATCGGAGGGGAATTTACCGAGCAGTACTTC.

This clonotype has only a few counts. V usage is TRBV12-3 or TRBV12-4 and J usage is TRBJ2-1; the D gene is possibly TRBD2 (5 bases). V was shortened by 3 bases and J by 1 base, with 10 bases between the two germline ends. The CDR3 runs 15 residues. CDR3 coding DNA: TGTGCCAGCAGTTTGTATCCGGGATCCTACAATGAGCAGTTCTTC. This sequence encodes CASSLYPGSYNEQFF.

The rearrangement joins TRBV27 to TRBJ2-1; 9 bases align to TRBD2. Germline V gene data show CDR1 as MNHEY and CDR2 as SMNVEV (reference sequence). V lost 7 bases to trimming and J lost 0 bases; unmatched junction nucleotides: 4. The CDR3 sequence is 15 residues long. CDR3 amino acids: CASTSGEHSYNEQFF. Here the CDR3 DNA reads TGTGCCAGCACTAGCGGGGAGCACTCCTACAATGAGCAGTTCTTC.

This rearrangement joins TRBV5-1 to TRBJ2-1, with 8 positions matching TRBD2. CDR1 is SGHRS and CDR2 is YFSETQ in the germline V gene. Unmatched junction bases numbered 6, after V lost 0 bases and J lost 10 bases. This CDR3 has 14 residues. Here the CDR3 reads CASSLELAGREQFF. CDR3 bases: TGCGCCAGCAGCTTGGAATTAGCGGGACGCGAGCAGTTCTTC.

There are a few counts of this clonotype. The CDR3 reads CASNFRQGGYNEQFF. The CDR3 DNA reads as TGTGCCAGCAACTTCCGACAGGGGGGGTACAATGAGCAGTTCTTC. The chain joins TRBV7-2 to TRBJ2-1; 9 positions agree with TRBD1. V lost 7 bases, J lost 4 bases, and 8 bases stayed unmatched. The CDR3 covers 15 residues. Germline V CDR1 and CDR2: SGHTA, FQGNSA.

The CDR3 reads CAISDLERGAYNEQFF. CDR3 DNA: TGTGCCATCAGTGATTTGGAGCGGGGGGCCTACAATGAGCAGTTCTTC. The chain uses TRBV10-3 and TRBJ2-1; 9 bases match TRBD2. This CDR3 is built from 16 residues. V shed 3 bases and J 2 bases; nucleotides not matched to a gene: 5. Germline CDR1 is ENHRY and CDR2 is SYGVKD.

This clonotype showed up many times. The gene calls are TRBV15 and TRBJ2-5; 10 bases are shared with TRBD2. Germline V CDR1 and CDR2: LNHNV, YYDKDF (reference sequence). With V trimmed by 1 base and J by 2 bases, 4 bases remained unmatched. The CDR3 sequence is 16 residues long. CDR3 in amino acids: CATSRGGLAAQETQYF. As DNA, the CDR3 is TGTGCCACCAGCAGAGGCGGACTAGCGGCTCAAGAGACCCAGTACTTC.

This chain uses TRBV12-3 or TRBV12-4 with TRBJ2-5; TRBD1 or TRBD2 may be the D gene (5 bases each). V gave up 6 bases and J gave up 11 bases, with 22 bases separating them. There are 14 residues in the CDR3. The CDR3 region is CASSLYGTLNVQYF. The CDR3 DNA reads TGTGCCAGCAGCCTCTATGGGACCCTAAATGTGCAGTACTTC.

Written as DNA, the CDR3 is TGCAGTGCTAGCTCCCATGGGGTGGGTGATACGCAGTATTTT. This encodes CSASSHGVGDTQYF. This chain links TRBV20-1 with TRBJ2-3; D gene uncertain. Germline V gives CDR1 DFQATT, CDR2 SNEGSKA (reference sequence). The V gene lost 3 bases and the J gene lost 6 bases, with 16 bases spanning the gap. This CDR3 contains 14 residues.

This clonotype came up a few times. V and J are TRBV7-2 and TRBJ2-6; no clear D gene. CDR3 length: 17 amino acids. The V end was cut by 1 base, the J end by 3 bases, with 13 bases between. Germline CDR1 and CDR2: SGHTA and FQGNSA. The CDR3 here is CASSLVRTVNGANVLTF. The CDR3 region has the DNA TGTGCCAGCAGCTTAGTAAGGACGGTGAATGGGGCCAACGTCCTGACTTTC.

This clonotype was recorded at least ten times. This chain uses TRBV20-1 with TRBJ2-6; no definite D call. In germline, CDR1 is DFQATT, CDR2 SNEGSKA (reference sequence). This CDR3 comprises 14 residues. Trimming cost V 3 bases and J 0 bases, with 6 bases left between them. CDR3 bases: TGCAGTGCTAGCGATCACTCTGGGGCCAACGTCCTGACTTTC. Translated, it gives CSASDHSGANVLTF.

This clonotype was detected a few times. The chain combines TRBV20-1 with TRBJ2-1; tentative D call: TRBD2 (7 bases). V was trimmed by 1 base and J by 4 bases, leaving 17 bases between them. Germline lookup yields CDR1 DFQATT and CDR2 SNEGSKA (reference sequence). CDR3 size: 16 residues. CDR3 DNA: TGCAGTGCTAGAGTTTCGACGGGGGGCAATTACAATGAGCAGTTCTTC. Its protein product is CSARVSTGGNYNEQFF.

Concerning this clonotype itself: Germline and junction disagree at one end, which may indicate a read error. CDR3 sequence (DNA): TGTGCCAGCAGTTACTCGAAGGGGGGATTACCCCCCCACTTT. Translated: CASSYSKGGLPPHF. The genes are TRBV6-6 and TRBJ1-6, with D possibly matching TRBD1 (6 bases). The germline CDR1 and CDR2 sequences are MNHNY and SVGAGI (reference sequence). The CDR3 is 14 residues long.

This clonotype showed up just a few times. V usage is TRBV28 and J usage is TRBJ1-2, with 7 bases lining up with TRBD1. With V trimmed by 8 bases and J by 4 bases, 10 bases remained unmatched. The CDR3 has 14 amino acids. Germline CDR1 and CDR2: MDHEN and SYDVKM. The CDR3 sequence: CASLEARGSYGYTF. The CDR3 nucleotides are TGTGCCAGCCTAGAGGCCAGGGGGTCCTATGGCTACACCTTC.